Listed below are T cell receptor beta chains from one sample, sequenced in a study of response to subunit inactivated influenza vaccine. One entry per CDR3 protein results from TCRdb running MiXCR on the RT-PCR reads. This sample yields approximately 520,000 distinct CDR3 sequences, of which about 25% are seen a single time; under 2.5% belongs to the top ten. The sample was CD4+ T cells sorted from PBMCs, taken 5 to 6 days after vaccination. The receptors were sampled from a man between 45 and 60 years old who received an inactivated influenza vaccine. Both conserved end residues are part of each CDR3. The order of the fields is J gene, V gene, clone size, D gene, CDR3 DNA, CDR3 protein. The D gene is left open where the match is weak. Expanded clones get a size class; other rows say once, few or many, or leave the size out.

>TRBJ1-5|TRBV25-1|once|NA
TGTGCCAGCAGTGCCAGACATAATCAGCCCCAGCATTTT
CASSARHNQPQHF
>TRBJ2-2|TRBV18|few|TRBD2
TGTGCCAGCTCACGGACTAGCGGGAGTGCTAGCACCGGGGAGCTGTTTTTT
CASSRTSGSASTGELFF
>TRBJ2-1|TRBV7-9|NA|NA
TGTGCCAGCAGCTTAGACCCGGGACGAAACAATGAGCAGTTCTTC
CASSLDPGRNNEQFF
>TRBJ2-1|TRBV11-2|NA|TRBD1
TGTGCCAGCAAAACAGGGGCGGAGGCGTTTGAGCAGTTCTTC
CASKTGAEAFEQFF
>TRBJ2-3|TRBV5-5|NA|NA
TGTGCCAGCAGCCCAGCTGGAACGCAGTATTTT
CASSPAGTQYF
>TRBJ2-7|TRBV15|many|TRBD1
TGTGCCACCAGCAGAGACCGGGACAGGAGCTCCTACGAGCAGTACTTC
CATSRDRDRSSYEQYF
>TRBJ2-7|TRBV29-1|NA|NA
TGCAGCGTTGTTTCCAGCGACTTCCGCGAGCAGTACTTC
CSVVSSDFREQYF
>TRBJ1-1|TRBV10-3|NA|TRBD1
TGTGCCATCAGTACAGGGGGCTGGGAAGCTTTCTTT
CAISTGGWEAFF
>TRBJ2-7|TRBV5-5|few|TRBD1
TGTGCCAGCAGCTTGCTACCGGGACAGGGGACAGACGAGCAGTACTTC
CASSLLPGQGTDEQYF
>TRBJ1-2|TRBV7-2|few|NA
TGTGCCAGCAGCCCCACTTCGCAGGGAGGAGACGGGGGTGGCTACACCTTC
CASSPTSQGGDGGGYTF
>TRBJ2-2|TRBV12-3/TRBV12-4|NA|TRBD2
TGTGCCAGCATCTTTGCGGCGGGAGGATCCGGGGAGCTGTTTTTT
CASIFAAGGSGELFF
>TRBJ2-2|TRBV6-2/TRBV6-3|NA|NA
TGTGCCAGCAGTTACCGCAGGGTCACCGGGGAGCTGTTTTTT
CASSYRRVTGELFF
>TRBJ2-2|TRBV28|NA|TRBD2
TGTGCCAGCAGACTAGCGGGAGGCTCACGTGGGGGGGAGCTGTTTTTT
CASRLAGGSRGGELFF
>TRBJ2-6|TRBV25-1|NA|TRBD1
TGTGCCAGCAGGGCCAAGGACAGGGGGCGGCCGACGCTCTCTGGGGCCAACGTCCTGACTTTC
CASRAKDRGRPTLSGANVLTF
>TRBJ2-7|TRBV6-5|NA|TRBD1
TGTGCCAGCAGTTACCGGGACAGGGGTACCTACGAGCAGTACTTC
CASSYRDRGTYEQYF
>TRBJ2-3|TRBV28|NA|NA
TGTGCCAGCAGCACCCCCGGGTGGGTGAGCACAGATACGCAGTATTTT
CASSTPGWVSTDTQYF
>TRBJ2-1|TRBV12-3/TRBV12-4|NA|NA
TGTGCCCTCAGTTTCGTTTATGGGGTTAGGGTTGCCTACAATGAGCAGTTCTTC
CALSFVYGVRVAYNEQFF
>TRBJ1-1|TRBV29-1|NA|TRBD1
TGCAGCATCGGACAGGGCAACACTGAAGCTTTCTTT
CSIGQGNTEAFF
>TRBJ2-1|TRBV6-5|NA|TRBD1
TGTGCCAGCAGTTACTTCAACTCGGGACAGGGCTACAATGAGCAGTTCTTC
CASSYFNSGQGYNEQFF
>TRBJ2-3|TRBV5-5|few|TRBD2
TGTGCCAGCACCCAAGCGGGAGTCACAGATACGCAGTATTTT
CASTQAGVTDTQYF
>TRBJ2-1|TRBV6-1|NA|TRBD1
TGTGCCAGCAGCCCCTTTCCGGGACAGGGAAGCAATGAGCAGTTCTTC
CASSPFPGQGSNEQFF
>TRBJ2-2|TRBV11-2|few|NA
TGTGCCAGCAGCACACCGAGTCTGCGGGATTGGAGCACCGGGGAGCTGTTTTTT
CASSTPSLRDWSTGELFF
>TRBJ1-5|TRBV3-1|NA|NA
TGTGCCAGCAGCCAAGTGGGTGATCAGCCCCAGCATTTT
CASSQVGDQPQHF
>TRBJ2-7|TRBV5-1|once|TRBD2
TGCGCCAGCAGCAAAGAAGCGGGGGGGCTCTACGAGCAGTACTTC
CASSKEAGGLYEQYF
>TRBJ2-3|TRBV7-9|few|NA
TGTGCCAGCAGCTCTCCGAGTACGCAGTATTTT
CASSSPSTQYF